Below, 8 T cell receptor beta chains from the same sample are listed, as sequenced in a study of blood T cell repertoires in COVID-19. Generated by immunoSEQ multiplex PCR, the TCRdb table keeps only in-frame clones and is missing some. The sample holds around 40,000 clones, approximately 90% seen once. The sample taken for sequencing was peripheral blood. The receptors shown here come from a human donor in a cohort sampled during active COVID-19.

The gene calls are TRBV12-5 and TRBJ2-3, with D perhaps matching TRBD1 (6 bases). The V end was cut by 1 base, the J end by 2 bases, with 16 bases between. Germline V gives CDR1 LGHNT, CDR2 FRNRAP. The CDR3 is 17 amino acids. Written as DNA, the CDR3 is TGTGCTAGTGGTTTGGACAGGGAGTTGGACAACACAGATACGCAGTATTTT. As protein: CASGLDRELDNTDTQYF.

This clone was found once. The J gene is TRBJ2-2, the V gene TRBV13; possible D gene TRBD1, 6 bases. The CDR3 totals 14 residues. V lost 8 bases and J lost 2, with 12 bases in between. Germline CDR1 reads PRHDT; CDR2 reads FYEKMQ (reference sequence). The DNA of the CDR3 is TGTGCCAGCGGGCAGGGACATAACACCGGGGAGCTGTTTTTT. Its protein is CASGQGHNTGELFF. Together with reference TRBV13 and TRBJ2-2, the CDR3 gives the full variable domain: AAGVIQSPRHLIKEKRETATLKCYPIPRHDTVYWYQQGPGQDPQFLISFYEKMQSDKGSIPDRFSAQQFSDYHSELNMSSLELGDSALYFCASGQGHNTGELFFGEGSRLTVL.

This clone was seen only a few times. The chain has TRBV2 and TRBJ2-1; D call uncertain. V gave up 5 bases and J gave up 5 bases, with 10 bases separating them. This CDR3 has 13 residues. From germline, CDR1 is SNHLY and CDR2 FYNNEI. CDR3 sequence (DNA): TGTGCCAGCAGTAGAGAGGAAAACAATGAGCAGTTCTTC. As protein: CASSREENNEQFF.

V usage is TRBV5-1 and J usage is TRBJ2-3; 9 positions agree with TRBD2. This CDR3 has 16 amino acids. CDR1 SGHRS and CDR2 YFSETQ come from the germline V gene. V lost 0 bases to trimming and J lost 1 base; unmatched junction nucleotides: 3. The CDR3 bases are TGCGCCAGCAGCTTGGGGAGGACTAGCGGCACAGATACGCAGTATTTT. It encodes CASSLGRTSGTDTQYF.

The rearrangement joins TRBV5-1 to TRBJ2-1, with 10 bases lining up with TRBD2. The CDR3 spans 14 residues. Trimming removed 5 bases from V and 8 bases from J; junction bases left unmatched: 7. The germline gives CDR1 SGHRS, CDR2 YFSETQ. CDR3 sequence reads: CASRAGGRGYEQFF. The CDR3 DNA is TGCGCCAGCAGAGCGGGGGGGCGTGGTTATGAGCAGTTCTTC.

The chain links TRBV28 to TRBJ1-4, with 8 positions matching TRBD1. V trimming: 5 bases; J trimming: 8 bases; junction bases outside the gene matches: 7. Germline assignment: CDR1 MDHEN and CDR2 SYDVKM. This CDR3 is 14 amino acids long. The CDR3 nucleotides read TGTGCCAGCAGTCAGGGGGCTAGAGGAGAAAAACTGTTTTTT. This codes for CASSQGARGEKLFF.

The rearrangement joins TRBV30 to TRBJ2-7; 9 bases are a match to TRBD1. Germline V gene data show CDR1 as GTSNPN and CDR2 as SVGIG (reference sequence). Losses at the gene ends were 3 bases for V and 3 bases for J; bases not matched to a gene: 9. There are 15 residues in the CDR3. In DNA form, the CDR3 reads TGTGCCTGGAGGGCCAAGGGACAGGGAATCTACGAGCAGTACTTC. Residues: CAWRAKGQGIYEQYF.

This rearrangement joins TRBV5-8 to TRBJ2-7; 7 nucleotides line up with TRBD1. The CDR3 spans 14 residues. V was clipped by 2 bases and J by 0 bases; unmatched bases: 2. The germline V gene encodes CDR1 SGHTS and CDR2 YDEGEE. CDR3 DNA: TGTGCCAGCAGCTTAAACAGGGGCTCCTACGAGCAGTACTTC. It specifies CASSLNRGSYEQYF. The whole variable domain, remainder taken from reference TRBV5-8 and TRBJ2-7, is EAGVTQSPTHLIKTRGQQATLRCSPISGHTSVYWYQQALGLGLQFLLWYDEGEERNRGNFPPRFSGRQFPNYSSELNVNALELEDSALYLCASSLNRGSYEQYFGPGTRLTVT.